Many counts were recorded for the clone carrying this T cell receptor (beta chain). Its antigen is not identified. These data belong to a study of T cells after yellow fever vaccination. Points from the study as a whole: Overlap between CD4 and CD8 compartments was detected for a small share of clonotypes. The secondary response peaked faster, at day 5 versus 15, but was weaker.

The V gene's germline CDR1 is SNHLY and CDR2 FYNNEI. V was clipped by 6 bases and J by 1 base, with 10 bases between them. This CDR3 is built from 14 residues. TCRdb fed the 5' RACE reads into MiXCR, producing one record per CDR3 protein. The sample shows approximately 150,000 distinct CDR3 sequences, about 6% of them seen only once. The material sequenced was CD4+ T cells sorted from PBMCs, taken on the day of the first yellow fever vaccination. The sequence derives from a man aged 18 to 29 who received the YFV17D yellow fever vaccine. The V call is TRBV2, the J call TRBJ2-4; D is perhaps TRBD2 (6 bases). CDR3 DNA sequence: TGTGCCAGCAGCCCGGGGGTGGCCAAAAACATTCAGTACTTC. Protein product: CASSPGVAKNIQYF.